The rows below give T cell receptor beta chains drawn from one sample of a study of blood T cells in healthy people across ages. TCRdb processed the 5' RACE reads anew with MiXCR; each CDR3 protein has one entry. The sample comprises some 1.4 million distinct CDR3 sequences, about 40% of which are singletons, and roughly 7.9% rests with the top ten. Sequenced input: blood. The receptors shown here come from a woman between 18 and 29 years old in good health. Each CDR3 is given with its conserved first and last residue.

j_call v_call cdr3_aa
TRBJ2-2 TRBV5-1 CASRATGSGTGELFF
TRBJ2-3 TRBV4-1 CASSQAGSPFTDTQYF
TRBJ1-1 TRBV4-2 CASSQDLAAPGAFF
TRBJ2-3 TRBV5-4 CASSVLGRADTQYF
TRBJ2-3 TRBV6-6 CASSYGTRSTDTQYF
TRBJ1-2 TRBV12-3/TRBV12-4 CASRKIGTGSYGYTF
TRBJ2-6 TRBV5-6 CASSSPKGWANVLTF
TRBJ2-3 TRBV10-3 CANSELLATDTQYF
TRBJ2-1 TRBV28 CASRNPGQYNEQFF
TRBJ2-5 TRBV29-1 CSVAGRGVGEQYF
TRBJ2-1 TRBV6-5 CASSRDDHNEQFF
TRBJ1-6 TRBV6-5 CASSPFQSSYNSPLHF
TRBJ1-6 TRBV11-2 CASSFGRGLGDSPLHF
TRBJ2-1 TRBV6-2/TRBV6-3 CASSFSLSSYNEQFF
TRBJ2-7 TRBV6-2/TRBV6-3 CASRQVPQGPGEQYF
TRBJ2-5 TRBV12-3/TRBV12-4 CASSLEVDGIRVQETQYF
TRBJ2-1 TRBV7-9 CASSLELGVGVSEQFF
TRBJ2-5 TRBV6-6 CASSLRTGLVETQYF
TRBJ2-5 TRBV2 CASSLTSVPRGTQYF
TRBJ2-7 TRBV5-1 CASSLGTVSYEQYF
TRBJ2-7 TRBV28 CASSLFKGQPYEQYF
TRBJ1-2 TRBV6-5 CASRYRAGYGYTF
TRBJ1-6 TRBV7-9 CASSHLGWGDSPLHF
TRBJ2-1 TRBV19 CASSMGRAGEQFF
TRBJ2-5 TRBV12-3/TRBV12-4 CASSLVGTAYNEQYF
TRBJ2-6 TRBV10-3 CAISESGRVAGANVLTF
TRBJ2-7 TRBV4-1 CASSQVTGTHYEQYF
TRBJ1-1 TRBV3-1 CASSQGWMNTEAFF
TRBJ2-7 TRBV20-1 CSATTGHSPYEQYF
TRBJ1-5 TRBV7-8 CASSAEGGQPQHF
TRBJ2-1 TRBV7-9 CASSPPGPYNEQFF
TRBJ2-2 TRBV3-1 CASSQRLTGELFF
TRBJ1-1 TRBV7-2 CASSLWGTGNTEAFF
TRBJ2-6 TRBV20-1 CSARGGVGANVLTF
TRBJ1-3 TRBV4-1 CASSQPGVYGNTIYF
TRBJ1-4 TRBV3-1 CASSPRTGGNEKLFF
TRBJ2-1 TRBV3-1 CASSHGRGGTSYNEQFF
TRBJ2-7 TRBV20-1 CSARGPRGVNEQYF
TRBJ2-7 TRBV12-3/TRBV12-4 CASSSTGTGGAGQYF
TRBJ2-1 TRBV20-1 CSARPVPGLAVYGEQFF
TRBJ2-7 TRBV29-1 CSVDTFGEQYF
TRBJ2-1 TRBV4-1 CASSQGGDSFQFF
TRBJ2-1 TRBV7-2 CASSQNRGQFF
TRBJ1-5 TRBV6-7 CASSVGVDKPQHF
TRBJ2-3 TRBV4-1 CASSQHTIRGYPSTDTQYF
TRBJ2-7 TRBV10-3 CAIRQDIYEQYF
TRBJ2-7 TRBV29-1 CSVESGMGYEQYF
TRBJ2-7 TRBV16 CASSQFSSDFYEQYF
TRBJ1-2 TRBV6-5 CASSSGGSFYGYTF
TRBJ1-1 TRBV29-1 CSVEGVRGRGDTEAFF
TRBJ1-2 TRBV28 CASSSRAGTGPIYVGYTF
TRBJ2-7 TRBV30 CAWTHASGWEQYF
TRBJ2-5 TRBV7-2 CASSRTSAVQETQYF
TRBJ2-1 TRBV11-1 CASSLAWMDLAPPDRDNEQFF